A single sample is the source of the 3 T cell receptor beta chains below, sequenced in a study of cytomegalovirus exposure and HLA in healthy donors. TCRdb's copy holds only in-frame clones and misses some; the assay was immunoSEQ multiplex PCR. The sample consists of roughly 120,000 clones, roughly 88% of them appearing once. Specimen: PBMCs. The source is a man between 18 and 35 years old in good health and CMV-seronegative.

The chain combines TRBV2 with TRBJ2-5; perhaps TRBD1 as D (8 bases). Germline lookup yields CDR1 SNHLY and CDR2 FYNNEI. This CDR3 comprises 13 residues. V gave up 6 bases and J gave up 7 bases, with 15 bases separating them. The DNA of the CDR3 is TGTGCCAGCAGGACGACAGGGGAGGGGACCCAGTACTTC. This encodes CASRTTGEGTQYF.

This clone was detected a few times. This sequence joins TRBV28 and TRBJ1-2, with D maybe TRBD1 (5 bases). The germline gives CDR1 MDHEN, CDR2 SYDVKM. CDR3 size: 16 residues. V gave up 2 bases and J gave up 2 bases, with 15 bases separating them. CDR3 sequence reads: CASSLPEDKTNYGYTF. The CDR3, as DNA: TGTGCCAGCAGTTTACCCGAGGACAAGACGAACTATGGCTACACCTTC.

V is TRBV15 and J is TRBJ1-5; D is perhaps TRBD1 (6 bases). CDR3 length equals 14 residues. From germline, CDR1 is LNHNV and CDR2 YYDKDF (reference sequence). The V gene lost 1 base and the J gene lost 2 bases, with 6 bases spanning the gap. The CDR3 loop is CATSRAGGNQPQHF. The CDR3 region has the DNA TGTGCCACCAGCAGAGCAGGGGGCAATCAGCCCCAGCATTTT.